This T cell receptor beta chain was documented in a study of CD8+ T cells in alopecia areata. Study in general: Treated patients took oral tofacitinib at 5 to 10 mg twice daily.

Collected material from alopecia areata patients comprised lesional scalp punch biopsies and peripheral blood. Germline-derived CDR1 and CDR2 are KGHSH and LQKENI. This CDR3 region has 15 residues. Once RNA had been extracted, it was reverse transcribed into cDNA to act as the sequencing template. The data were produced by immunoSEQ multiplex PCR, yet TCRdb's version contains in-frame clones alone and is incomplete. The table records approximately 150,000 clones, approximately 51% of them present only once. This clone was found many times. One end of the junction varies from germline; a read error may be responsible.

The V gene is TRBV18, the J gene TRBJ2-7, with unresolved D. The TCR sequence derives from a human donor with alopecia areata. This specimen consisted of CD4+ T cells sorted from blood, obtained at week 0. The CDR3 is CASSSPTPRPYEQYF. The DNA for the CDR3 is TGTGCCAGCTCATCACCTACTCCGCGTCCCTACGAGCAGTACTTC.